A selection of T cell receptor beta chains follows, all from one sample in a study of shared clonotypes between healthy human individuals. Measured with immunoSEQ multiplex PCR; TCRdb has only the in-frame clones, and not every one. The sample carries about 490,000 clones, less than 80% recorded once. Material: PBMCs. These receptor sequences come from a middle-aged woman in good health. Some clones in this sample may be carry-over from other donors' samples. The CDR3 runs from the conserved cysteine through the conserved F or W. Fields, in order: CDR3 length, D gene, V gene, J gene, clone size, CDR3 protein, CDR3 DNA. The D gene is left open where the match is weak. Size is stated for part of the rows, as once, few or many counts, or as a class when the clone is expanded.

15,.,TRBV28,TRBJ1-5,.,CASSFPDTSNQPQHF,TGTGCCAGCAGTTTCCCGGACACTAGCAATCAGCCCCAGCATTTT
14,.,TRBV19,TRBJ2-7,.,CASSMNLGQFEQYF,TGTGCCAGTAGTATGAACCTCGGACAGTTCGAGCAGTACTTC
13,.,TRBV28,TRBJ2-5,.,CASSPGFLETQYF,TGTGCCAGCAGTCCCGGCTTCTTGGAGACCCAGTACTTC
16,TRBD1,TRBV19,TRBJ2-1,.,CASAKARDRELNEQFF,TGTGCCAGTGCAAAAGCCCGGGACAGGGAGTTGAATGAGCAGTTCTTC
13,.,TRBV7-4,TRBJ1-1,.,CASSRRVFAEAFF,TGTGCCAGCAGCCGGAGGGTCTTCGCTGAAGCTTTCTTT
15,TRBD1,TRBV28,TRBJ2-1,.,CASSPDRDNGNEQFF,TGTGCCAGCAGCCCCGACAGGGATAACGGGAATGAGCAGTTCTTC
17,TRBD2,TRBV28,TRBJ2-3,.,CASSSLGASGRTDTQYF,TGTGCCAGCAGTTCCCTCGGGGCTAGCGGGCGCACAGATACGCAGTATTTT
15,TRBD1,TRBV2,TRBJ2-2,.,CASTGTGGFTGELFF,TGTGCCAGCACCGGGACAGGGGGTTTCACCGGGGAGCTGTTTTTT
13,.,TRBV5-5,TRBJ1-1,.,CASSLVATREAFF,TGTGCCAGCAGCTTAGTGGCGACTAGGGAAGCTTTCTTT
14,.,TRBV2,TRBJ2-2,.,CASSVLENTGELFF,TGTGCCAGCAGTGTACTAGAGAACACCGGGGAGCTGTTTTTT
10,.,TRBV20-1,TRBJ2-7,once,CSARVGVPSF,TGCAGTGCCAGAGTTGGGGTACCCTCCTTC
11,.,TRBV7-2,TRBJ2-5,.,CASSLYETQYF,TGTGCCAGCAGCTTATATGAGACCCAGTACTTC
16,TRBD2,TRBV5-8,TRBJ2-1,.,CASSVGLAGGGYEQFF,TGTGCCAGCAGCGTCGGACTAGCGGGAGGAGGCTATGAGCAGTTCTTC
15,.,TRBV6-6,TRBJ1-5,.,CASSRGGIGNQPQHF,TGTGCCAGCAGTCGCGGGGGCATCGGCAATCAGCCCCAGCATTTT
13,.,TRBV30,TRBJ1-5,.,CAWSRTRNQPQHF,TGTGCCTGGAGTCGAACCAGAAATCAACCCCAGCATTTT
11,.,TRBV2,TRBJ2-7,.,CASSETYEQYF,TGTGCCAGCAGTGAAACCTACGAGCAGTACTTC
14,TRBD1,TRBV5-4,TRBJ2-5,once,CASSPDRGLGTQYF,TGTGCCAGCAGCCCAGACAGGGGGCTCGGGACCCAGTACTTC
13,.,TRBV6-6,TRBJ2-1,.,CASSYIGGPEQFF,TGTGCCAGCAGTTACATTGGGGGTCCTGAGCAGTTCTTC
13,.,TRBV5-1,TRBJ1-1,few,CASSLRGQTEAFF,TGCGCCAGCAGCCTCCGGGGGCAAACTGAAGCTTTCTTT
14,.,TRBV7-3,TRBJ2-5,.,CASSPNTGAETQYF,TGTGCCAGCAGCCCGAACACGGGGGCAGAGACCCAGTACTTC
18,TRBD2,TRBV7-9,TRBJ2-3,.,CASSLAPLTSGPTDTQYF,TGTGCCAGCAGCTTAGCCCCCTTGACTAGCGGGCCCACAGATACGCAGTATTTT
14,.,TRBV7-6,TRBJ1-5,.,CASSLAGFDQPQHF,TGTGCCAGCAGCTTAGCAGGGTTCGATCAGCCCCAGCATTTT
15,TRBD2,TRBV18,TRBJ2-7,.,CASSPRTRALYEQYF,TGTGCCAGCTCACCTCGGACTAGGGCCCTCTACGAGCAGTACTTC
15,.,TRBV14,TRBJ2-3,once,CASSHPRDATDTQYF,TGTGCCAGCAGCCACCCCAGGGACGCCACAGATACGCAGTATTTT
13,TRBD2,TRBV19,TRBJ2-1,.,CASSEGLVYEQFF,TGTGCCAGTAGTGAAGGACTAGTCTATGAGCAGTTCTTC
13,TRBD2,TRBV10-3,TRBJ2-7,once,CAISDSGSYEQYF,TGTGCCATTAGTGACAGCGGGAGTTACGAGCAGTACTTC
15,.,TRBV30,TRBJ2-7,once,CAWSQGQRRLYEQYF,TGTGCCTGGAGCCAAGGACAGCGCCGGTTATACGAGCAGTACTTC
15,.,TRBV6-5,TRBJ1-3,.,CASQKPGYSGNTIYF,TGTGCCAGCCAAAAGCCAGGGTACAGTGGAAACACCATATATTTT
13,TRBD2,TRBV7-9,TRBJ2-7,.,CASSLAGTYEQYF,TGTGCCAGCAGCCTAGCGGGAACCTACGAGCAGTACTTC
16,.,TRBV18,TRBJ1-1,.,CASSPGGQATLAEAFF,TGTGCCAGCTCACCAGGTGGTCAGGCCACCCTTGCCGAAGCTTTCTTT
17,TRBD2,TRBV28,TRBJ2-3,.,CASSLGTSFLSTDTQYF,TGTGCCAGCAGTCTCGGGACTAGCTTCCTTAGCACAGATACGCAGTATTTT
14,.,TRBV19,TRBJ2-1,many,CASSISTEANEQFF,TGTGCCAGTAGTATTTCGACTGAGGCCAATGAGCAGTTCTTC
15,TRBD2,TRBV6-7,TRBJ2-1,.,CASRDSGRGYNEQFF,TGTGCCAGCAGAGATAGCGGGAGAGGGTACAATGAGCAGTTCTTC